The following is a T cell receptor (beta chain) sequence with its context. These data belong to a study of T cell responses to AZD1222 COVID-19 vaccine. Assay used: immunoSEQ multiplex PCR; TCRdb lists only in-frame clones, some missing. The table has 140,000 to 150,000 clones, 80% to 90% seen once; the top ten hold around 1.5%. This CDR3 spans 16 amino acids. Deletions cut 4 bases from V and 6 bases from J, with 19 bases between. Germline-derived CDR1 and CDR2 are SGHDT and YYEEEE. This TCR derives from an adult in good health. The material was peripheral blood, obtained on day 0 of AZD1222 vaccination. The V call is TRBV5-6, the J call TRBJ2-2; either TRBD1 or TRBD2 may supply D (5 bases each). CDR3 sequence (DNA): TGTGCCAGCAGCCCACTCGGGGACCCCTCCGCCGGGGAGCTGTTTTTT. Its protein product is CASSPLGDPSAGELFF.